This T cell receptor beta chain was profiled in a study of blood T cell repertoires in COVID-19. The overall study: Sites in the United States, Italy and Spain provided acute and convalescent COVID-19 samples. From T cells, B-cell-depleted T cells, or PBMCs came the material, which was cDNA or gDNA.

The length of the CDR3 is 14 residues. The V end was cut by 1 base, the J end by 6 bases, with 11 bases between. Germline-derived CDR1 and CDR2 are SGHTA and FQGNSA. Authors' processing steps: For nucleated cells, counts were estimated from reference gene primer amplification. Generated by immunoSEQ multiplex PCR, the TCRdb table keeps only in-frame clones and is missing some. The V and J calls and clone size come from that table; D and trimming were worked out from the DNA. The sample carries some 140,000 clones, about 81% recorded once. This clone was counted between two and nine times. The sample has other DNA sequences that encode this CDR3 too.

This rearrangement joins TRBV7-2 to TRBJ2-3, with unresolved D. The sequenced sample consisted of peripheral blood. The sequence was obtained from a woman older than 75 with acute or convalescent COVID-19. The CDR3 nucleotides read TGTGCCAGCAGCTTAGGGCTCGCAACGGATACGCAGTATTTT. Protein product: CASSLGLATDTQYF.